This entry describes one T cell receptor (beta chain). The antigen is unknown. The data stem from a study of blood T cells in healthy people across ages. Study-level results: In older individuals, TCR beta diversity per million T cells was lower, falling roughly linearly with age.

The CDR3 is 16 amino acids. The germline V and J ends were trimmed by 3 bases and 4 bases, with 13 bases remaining between them. Germline-derived CDR1 and CDR2 are LGHDT and YNNKEL (reference sequence). A second PCR, run for roughly 6 to 11 cycles, used a sample-barcoded 5' primer plus a J-beta primer mix. One entry per CDR3 protein results from TCRdb running MiXCR on the 5' RACE reads. The table shows approximately 600,000 distinct CDR3 sequences, with under 65% occurring only once. The sequenced sample consisted of blood. This TCR derives from a man in his 60s in good health. The chain joins TRBV3-1 to TRBJ1-6; D is possibly TRBD1 (6 bases). CDR3 DNA: TGTGCCAGCAGCCAGAACAGGGTAGCATATAATTCACCCCTCCACTTT. Its protein is CASSQNRVAYNSPLHF.